These 9 T cell receptor beta chains originate from one sample sequenced in a study of T cell repertoires in cytomegalovirus infection. TCRdb passed the reads through MiXCR, listing each CDR3 protein once. The sample has around 530,000 distinct CDR3 sequences, more than 25% seen once; the top ten hold roughly an eighth. Sequencing was carried out using PBMCs. These receptors all stem from a human donor in good health (CMV status not recorded). Some clones in this sample may be carry-over from other donors' samples.

The sample holds a few counts of this clonotype. The genes are TRBV7-6 and TRBJ1-2; D is possibly TRBD1 (5 bases). This CDR3 has 13 amino acids. V lost 5 bases to trimming and J lost 6 bases, with 13 bases between them. Germline CDR1 and CDR2: SGHVS and FNYEAQ. The CDR3 DNA sequence: TGTGCCAGCAGCACAACGAAGACAGATGGCTACACCTTC. Residues: CASSTTKTDGYTF.

V is TRBV5-1 and J is TRBJ1-2, with D possibly being TRBD1 (5 bases). This CDR3 has 15 amino acids. The germline gives CDR1 SGHRS, CDR2 YFSETQ. V was shortened by 5 bases and J by 4 bases, with 18 bases between the two germline ends. The CDR3 DNA reads as TGCGCCAGCAGGACTCAGGAGGGGCTAAGCTATGGCTACACCTTC. It specifies CASRTQEGLSYGYTF.

This clonotype was detected only a few times. The genes are TRBV12-3 or TRBV12-4 and TRBJ2-1, with D maybe TRBD2 (6 bases). Deletions cut 6 bases from V and 2 bases from J, with 14 bases between. This CDR3 has 15 residues. The DNA for the CDR3 is TGTGCCAGCAGGTCGGGACTCTCGACCTACAATGAGCAGTTCTTC. Translation: CASRSGLSTYNEQFF.

In its sample, this clonotype was seen many times. The chain carries TRBV13 and TRBJ1-1; TRBD1 is a possible D gene (6 bases). Trimming cost V 0 bases and J 8 bases, with 10 bases left between them. Germline CDR1 reads PRHDT; CDR2 reads FYEKMQ (reference sequence). CDR3 length: 13 residues. In DNA form, the CDR3 reads TGTGCCAGCAGCTTAGGCCCCGGGACAGAAGCTTTCTTT. Amino acid sequence: CASSLGPGTEAFF.

The chain joins TRBV12-5 to TRBJ2-2; 10 bases map to TRBD2. The J segment lost 4 bases and the V segment lost 2 bases, leaving 4 bases of the junction unmatched. Germline lookup yields CDR1 LGHNT and CDR2 FRNRAP. The CDR3 loop spans 16 amino acids. As DNA, the CDR3 is TGTGCTAGTGGTTTGTCTAGCGGGAGTGGCACCGGGGAGCTGTTTTTT. Its translation is CASGLSSGSGTGELFF.

Only a few counts were recorded for this clonotype. V is TRBV2 and J is TRBJ2-3; 7 nucleotides align to TRBD1. The CDR3 consists of 16 residues. Germline CDR1 is SNHLY and CDR2 is FYNNEI. Trimming took 6 bases from V and 2 from J; bases not matched to a gene: 11. The CDR3, as DNA: TGTGCCAGCAGCGATCCCACAGGGGCATTCACAGATACGCAGTATTTT. It yields the protein CASSDPTGAFTDTQYF.

This clonotype was observed a few times. The chain joins TRBV9 to TRBJ2-1, with 16 bases aligning to TRBD2. CDR3 length equals 19 residues. In germline, CDR1 is SGDLS, CDR2 YYNGEE. Trimming removed 6 bases from V and 10 bases from J; junction bases left unmatched: 19. The CDR3 region has the DNA TGTGCCAGCACCTCCCTGGGACTAGCGGGAGGGCCGGATGATGAGGAGCAGTTCTTC. It translates to CASTSLGLAGGPDDEEQFF.

This sequence joins TRBV6-5 and TRBJ2-5; 11 nucleotides match TRBD2. Germline V CDR1 and CDR2: MNHEY, SVGAGI. Losses at the gene ends were 6 bases for V and 5 bases for J; bases not matched to a gene: 14. This CDR3 spans 17 amino acids. CDR3 coding DNA: TGTGCCAGCAGCCCTAGACTAGCGGGACCCGGGCGGGAGACCCAGTACTTC. Residues: CASSPRLAGPGRETQYF.

The rearrangement uses TRBV29-1 and TRBJ2-1, with TRBD2 matching 12 bases. Germline assignment: CDR1 SQVTM and CDR2 ANQGSEA. The J segment lost 3 bases and the V segment lost 3 bases, leaving 6 bases of the junction unmatched. This CDR3 is built from 16 residues. Here the CDR3 DNA reads TGCAGCGTTGAGGGGAGACTAGCGGGAGACTACAATGAGCAGTTCTTC. Protein sequence: CSVEGRLAGDYNEQFF.